This TCR beta chain comes out of a study of blood T cell repertoires in COVID-19. Study at large: Both acute and convalescent COVID-19 samples were obtained from the United States, Italy and Spain.

In the original analysis: Amplification of reference gene primers provided the estimated nucleated cell counts. The protocol was immunoSEQ multiplex PCR, while the TCRdb copy is restricted to in-frame clones and leaves out a portion. V and J calls and clone size are given by that table; D and trimming were obtained from the DNA. In the table there are about 200,000 clones, about 84% of which are singletons. Participant reports of clinical history set cohort assignment. The CDR3 has 16 residues. Germline CDR1 is SGHAT and CDR2 is FQNNGV. The J segment lost 5 bases and the V segment lost 1 base, leaving 11 bases of the junction unmatched.

The chain joins TRBV11-2 to TRBJ2-7, with 7 bases identical to TRBD1. The origin of this receptor is a man aged 35-49 years with acute COVID-19. Sequenced material: PBMCs or T cells enriched from blood (not recorded which). This chain's CDR3 is CASSLALRGKVDEQYF. CDR3 DNA: TGTGCCAGCAGCTTAGCGCTCAGGGGGAAAGTTGACGAGCAGTACTTC.